One and the same sample provided the 24 T cell receptor beta chains below, sequenced in a study of blood T cell repertoires in COVID-19 (dated by TCRdb to the early 2020s). Receptors were amplified or captured by the immunoSEQ multiplex PCR assay. TCRdb obtained this table from immuneACCESS and retained in-frame rearrangements with V and J assigned. These tables miss some clones; where compared with another copy, unresolved V genes account for less than half of the shortfall, and the remainder is unexplained. For this sample the table gives approximately 290,000 clones, of which approximately 90% were detected only once. Around 0.8% of the sample is held by the ten biggest clonotypes. The specimen sequenced was peripheral blood. The receptors derive from a man aged 30-40 years with acute or convalescent COVID-19.

The V and J genes are TRBV19 and TRBJ1-5; D is possibly TRBD1 (6 bases). Germline assignment: CDR1 LNHDA and CDR2 SQIVND (reference sequence). The CDR3 is made up of 13 amino acids. V was pared by 6 bases and J by 8 bases, with 14 bases between. In DNA form, the CDR3 reads TGTGCCAGTAGAGACACAGGGAAAGAGCCCCAGCATTTT. Its translation: CASRDTGKEPQHF.

This chain uses TRBV5-1 with TRBJ1-4; 8 bases are a match to TRBD1. The junction had 6 bases not matched to a gene; V was cut back by 4 bases and J by 4 bases. The germline CDR1 and CDR2 sequences are SGHRS and YFSETQ. This CDR3 spans 15 amino acids. The CDR3, as DNA: TGCGCCAGCAGCGAGACAGGGGCGGGTAATGAAAAACTGTTTTTT. Protein product: CASSETGAGNEKLFF.

A remark on this clone: Other DNA sequences in the same sample also yield this CDR3. The V call is TRBV9, the J call TRBJ2-7; possibly TRBD2 for D (5 bases). The CDR3 length is 15 residues. V was pared by 0 bases and J by 0 bases, with 10 bases between. Germline V gene data show CDR1 as SGDLS and CDR2 as YYNGEE. The CDR3 protein is CASSVGGSSSYEQYF. As DNA, the CDR3 is TGTGCCAGCAGCGTAGGCGGGTCAAGCTCCTACGAGCAGTACTTC.

This sequence joins TRBV6-1 and TRBJ2-7; 10 bases line up with TRBD1. Germline trimming cut 2 bases from V and 3 bases from J; bases unmatched to any gene: 1. Germline values: CDR1 MNHNS, CDR2 SASEGT. The CDR3 spans 14 residues. The CDR3 is CASSEWDRGYEQYF. DNA for the CDR3: TGTGCCAGCAGTGAATGGGACAGGGGCTACGAGCAGTACTTC.

This clone was detected once. The chain uses TRBV6-1 and TRBJ2-1, with D perhaps matching TRBD2 (6 bases). The CDR3 runs 16 residues. CDR1 is MNHNS, CDR2 SASEGT, per germline. V dropped 4 bases and J dropped 0 bases, with 13 bases sitting between them. The CDR3 nucleotides are TGTGCCAGCAGTGGAGAGGACTATGGCTCCTACAATGAGCAGTTCTTC. The encoded protein is CASSGEDYGSYNEQFF.

The rearrangement uses TRBV19 and TRBJ2-4; TRBD1 agrees at 8 bases. The CDR3 sequence is 11 residues long. Losses at the gene ends were 8 bases for V and 9 bases for J; bases not matched to a gene: 3. Per the germline V gene, CDR1 is LNHDA and CDR2 is SQIVND (reference sequence). As DNA, the CDR3 is TGTGCCAGTGGACAGGGTAGCATTCAGTACTTC. This gives the protein CASGQGSIQYF.

This chain connects TRBV27 to TRBJ2-5; 7 bases line up with TRBD2. V trimming: 4 bases; J trimming: 3 bases; junction bases outside the gene matches: 5. CDR3 length equals 14 residues. Looked up from germline, CDR1 is MNHEY and CDR2 is SMNVEV (reference sequence). CDR3 protein: CASSWDGGKETQYF. Written as DNA, the CDR3 is TGTGCCAGCAGTTGGGACGGGGGGAAAGAGACCCAGTACTTC.

This clone has just one count. The chain has TRBV9 and TRBJ1-1; D is undetermined. V gave up 2 bases and J gave up 9 bases, with 14 bases separating them. The CDR3 is made up of 13 amino acids. Germline lookup yields CDR1 SGDLS and CDR2 YYNGEE. The CDR3 bases are TGTGCCAGCAGCGTGATTGTAGGAGGGAAAGCTTTCTTT. It yields the protein CASSVIVGGKAFF.

This clone was found once. The CDR3 spells CASSYYRSTGNTIYF. The CDR3 DNA reads as TGTGCCAGCAGTTACTACCGATCTACTGGAAACACCATATATTTT. J is TRBJ1-3 and V is TRBV6-6; D is unclear. V lost 1 base and J 2 bases, leaving 9 bases between the germline ends. Germline CDR1 and CDR2: MNHNY and SVGAGI (reference sequence). The CDR3 sequence is 15 residues long.

The chain links TRBV5-1 to TRBJ2-5, with D possibly being TRBD2 (5 bases). Trimming took off 0 bases at V and 5 bases at J, with 14 bases between the two ends. The germline V gene encodes CDR1 SGHRS and CDR2 YFSETQ. This CDR3 is built from 15 residues. This CDR3 reads CASSLEGFPGETQYF. CDR3 coding DNA: TGCGCCAGCAGCTTGGAGGGCTTTCCGGGGGAGACCCAGTACTTC.

This clone was seen once. The V call is TRBV19, the J call TRBJ2-1; TRBD2 might be the D (6 bases). This CDR3 contains 14 residues. With 3 bases removed from V and 6 bases from J, the gap between germline ends came to 12 bases. Germline V gene data show CDR1 as LNHDA and CDR2 as SQIVND (reference sequence). The CDR3 sequence: CASSIALAPNEQFF. The CDR3 region has the DNA TGTGCCAGTAGTATCGCCCTAGCGCCCAATGAGCAGTTCTTC.

V is TRBV27 and J is TRBJ2-1; 7 nucleotides match TRBD1. Germline V CDR1 and CDR2: MNHEY, SMNVEV (reference sequence). The V segment lost 5 bases and the J segment 4 bases; nucleotides outside the gene matches: 11. The CDR3 sequence is 16 residues long. CDR3 sequence (DNA): TGTGCCAGCAGTCGATCGACCGGGACAGCTTACAATGAGCAGTTCTTC. Translating it yields CASSRSTGTAYNEQFF.

The genes are TRBV11-2 and TRBJ1-3; 9 nucleotides line up with TRBD1. The CDR3 is made up of 17 amino acids. Per the germline V gene, CDR1 is SGHAT and CDR2 is FQNNGV. V lost 5 bases, J lost 4 bases, and 12 bases stayed unmatched. CDR3 sequence (DNA): TGTGCCAGCAGCCCCCTTGGACAGGGGACGTCGGGAAACACCATATATTTT. Translated, it gives CASSPLGQGTSGNTIYF.

This clone was seen a few times. One end of the junction varies from germline; a read error may be responsible. The chain joins TRBV5-4 to TRBJ1-2; a possible D gene is TRBD1 (6 bases). The CDR3 covers 13 residues. Germline lookup yields CDR1 SGHNT and CDR2 YYREEE (reference sequence). In DNA, the CDR3 is TGTGCCAGCACCTTGGGAGGGGGCTATGGCTACACCTTC. Its translation is CASTLGGGYGYTF.

This clone came up a few times. V and J are TRBV7-9 and TRBJ2-7; possibly TRBD2 for D (5 bases). Germline CDR1 and CDR2: SEHNR and FQNEAQ (reference sequence). The CDR3 length is 11 residues. Between the trimmed V and J ends, which lost 5 bases and 6 bases, there was a span of 8 bases. The CDR3 nucleotides are TGTGCCAGCAGCACGGGATTCGAGCAGTACTTC. It is translated as CASSTGFEQYF.

In its sample, this clone was seen a few times. This chain joins TRBV19 and TRBJ1-5, with unresolved D. The CDR3 length is 15 residues. V was clipped by 1 base and J by 3 bases, with 10 bases between them. CDR1 and CDR2 from the germline V gene are LNHDA and SQIVND (reference sequence). CDR3 sequence reads: CASSIGGRYNQPQHF. CDR3 bases: TGTGCCAGTAGTATAGGAGGGAGGTACAATCAGCCCCAGCATTTT.

V is TRBV7-9 and J is TRBJ2-3, with 10 bases fitting TRBD2. Germline CDR1 and CDR2: SEHNR and FQNEAQ (reference sequence). The CDR3 loop spans 16 amino acids. Trimming at V came to 0 bases and at J to 0 bases, leaving 0 bases not matched to a gene. Here the CDR3 reads CASSLATSGSTDTQYF. The CDR3 DNA sequence: TGTGCCAGCAGCTTAGCGACTAGCGGGAGCACAGATACGCAGTATTTT.

The V gene is TRBV30, the J gene TRBJ2-1; TRBD2 matches 9 bases. The CDR3 runs to 14 residues. CDR1 and CDR2 from the germline V gene are GTSNPN and SVGIG (reference sequence). Trimming at V came to 7 bases and at J to 2 bases, leaving 6 bases not matched to a gene. The CDR3 nucleotides read TGTGCCTCCTTAGCGGGAGTAGCCTACAATGAGCAGTTCTTC. Encoded protein: CASLAGVAYNEQFF.

This CDR3 is CASSHGAGADTDTQYF. The CDR3 DNA reads TGCGCCAGCAGCCACGGAGCGGGGGCCGACACAGATACGCAGTATTTT. The chain uses TRBV4-1 and TRBJ2-3; 8 bases line up with TRBD2. CDR1 and CDR2 (germline): MGHRA, YSYEKL. V shed 3 bases and J 2 bases; nucleotides not matched to a gene: 7. There are 16 residues in the CDR3.

The chain employs TRBV11-2 and TRBJ2-7; 11 bases match TRBD1. This CDR3 region has 15 residues. The J segment lost 3 bases and the V segment lost 5 bases, leaving 6 bases of the junction unmatched. CDR1 SGHAT and CDR2 FQNNGV come from the germline V gene. Here the CDR3 reads CASSQRTGGSYEQYF. The CDR3 nucleotides are TGTGCCAGCAGCCAGCGGACAGGGGGCAGCTACGAGCAGTACTTC.

The J gene is TRBJ2-1, the V gene TRBV6-6; D may be TRBD2 (5 bases). The CDR3 totals 14 residues. Germline loops: CDR1 MNHNY, CDR2 SVGAGI (reference sequence). The V and J ends lost 3 bases and 5 bases respectively, with 11 bases between them. The CDR3 here is CASSYAGMNNEQFF. In DNA, the CDR3 is TGTGCCAGCAGTTATGCCGGGATGAACAATGAGCAGTTCTTC.

The CDR3, as DNA: TGTGCCAGCAGTTCTCCAGGCTACGAGCAGTACTTC. It codes for CASSSPGYEQYF. The chain uses TRBV28 and TRBJ2-7; the D is unclear. The CDR3 is made up of 12 amino acids. The V and J ends lost 4 bases and 3 bases respectively, with 7 bases between them. Germline loops: CDR1 MDHEN, CDR2 SYDVKM.

The chain is built from TRBV5-1 and TRBJ1-5; TRBD1 matches 9 bases. With V trimmed by 4 bases and J by 7 bases, 6 bases remained unmatched. Germline lookup yields CDR1 SGHRS and CDR2 YFSETQ. CDR3 size: 14 residues. The CDR3 is CASSQDRGSQPQHF. Here the CDR3 DNA reads TGCGCCAGCAGCCAGGACAGGGGAAGCCAGCCCCAGCATTTT.

V is TRBV15 and J is TRBJ1-1; 7 bases are a match to TRBD1. Trimming took 3 bases from V and 0 from J; bases not matched to a gene: 7. CDR1 LNHNV and CDR2 YYDKDF come from the germline V gene (reference sequence). The CDR3 is made up of 16 amino acids. CDR3 amino acids: CATSSPGGRVNTEAFF. As DNA, the CDR3 is TGTGCCACCAGCAGCCCAGGGGGAAGGGTGAACACTGAAGCTTTCTTT.